These 17 T cell receptor beta chains were all obtained from the same sample, sequenced in a study of PD-1 blockade in classical Hodgkin lymphoma. Sequenced by immunoSEQ multiplex PCR; TCRdb stores in-frame clones only, minus some. The sample has tens of thousands of clones; approximately 70% are singletons. Every patient had relapsed following autologous stem cell transplantation, and cohorts differed in brentuximab vedotin exposure. This specimen consisted of peripheral blood mononuclear cells (PBMCs), obtained before the second cycle of nivolumab. These receptor sequences come from a human donor with classical Hodgkin lymphoma.

In its sample, this clone ranks as medium-sized. The rearrangement links TRBV28 to TRBJ1-2; D may be TRBD1 (5 bases). The CDR3 is made up of 14 amino acids. The V gene's germline CDR1 is MDHEN and CDR2 SYDVKM. V lost 4 bases, J lost 8 bases, and 17 bases lay in between. CDR3 region: CASSSLWGNLGYTF. As DNA, the CDR3 is TGTGCCAGCAGTTCGCTTTGGGGCAATCTGGGCTACACCTTC.

This chain joins TRBV5-1 and TRBJ2-3, with D perhaps TRBD1 (6 bases). Germline CDR1 is SGHRS and CDR2 is YFSETQ. There are 16 residues in the CDR3. Trimming stripped 0 bases from V and 4 bases from J, with 15 bases between. The CDR3 reads CASSLVPGDGADTQYF. Written as DNA, the CDR3 is TGCGCCAGCAGCTTGGTTCCAGGGGACGGCGCAGATACGCAGTATTTT. The whole variable domain, filled in from reference TRBV5-1 and TRBJ2-3, reads KAGVTQTPRYLIKTRGQQVTLSCSPISGHRSVSWYQQTPGQGLQFLFEYFSETQRNKGNFPGRFSGRQFSNSRSEMNVSTLELGDSALYLCASSLVPGDGADTQYFGPGTRLTVL.

This clone was picked up one time. The genes are TRBV5-1 and TRBJ2-7; D may be TRBD1 or TRBD2 (5 bases each). The V end was cut by 1 base, the J end by 2 bases, with 13 bases between. The germline V gene has CDR1 SGHRS and CDR2 YFSETQ. CDR3 length: 15 residues. CDR3 sequence (DNA): TGCGCCAGCAGCTTGACACGGGACCCAACCTACGAGCAGTACTTC. It encodes CASSLTRDPTYEQYF.

The V and J genes are TRBV29-1 and TRBJ2-5, with a tentative D call TRBD1 (5 bases). The CDR3 is 12 amino acids. V dropped 8 bases and J dropped 0 bases, with 10 bases sitting between them. The germline V gene encodes CDR1 SQVTM and CDR2 ANQGSEA. CDR3 in DNA: TGCAGCCTAAAGACAGACCAAGAGACCCAGTACTTC. Translated, it gives CSLKTDQETQYF.

The chain employs TRBV19 and TRBJ1-1, with TRBD1 matching over 10 bases. The germline V gene encodes CDR1 LNHDA and CDR2 SQIVND (reference sequence). V gave up 4 bases and J gave up 5 bases; unmatched junction bases: 10. The CDR3 totals 16 residues. DNA for the CDR3: TGTGCCAGTAGTACACCCGGGACAGGGGTTCGTACTGAAGCTTTCTTT. Protein sequence: CASSTPGTGVRTEAFF.

V is TRBV4-3 and J is TRBJ2-7; D might be TRBD2 (5 bases). The V gene lost 4 bases and the J gene lost 3 bases, with 10 bases spanning the gap. The CDR3 loop spans 13 amino acids. Germline CDR1 reads LGHNA; CDR2 reads YSLEER. CDR3 bases: TGCGCCAGCAGCCTTGGACTCTTCTACGAGCAGTACTTC. This encodes CASSLGLFYEQYF.

The gene calls are TRBV30 and TRBJ1-2; 7 bases match TRBD1. The CDR3 extends over 13 amino acids. Unmatched junction bases numbered 6, after V lost 4 bases and J lost 4 bases. Germline CDR1 and CDR2: GTSNPN and SVGIG (reference sequence). The CDR3 DNA reads as TGTGCCTGGACACAGGGGCAGGGCTATGGCTACACCTTC. It is translated as CAWTQGQGYGYTF. Variable domain in full (rest from reference TRBV30 and TRBJ1-2): SQTIHQWPATLVQPVGSPLSLECTVEGTSNPNLYWYRQAAGRGLQLLFYSVGIGQISSEVPQNLSASRPQDRQFILSSKKLLLSDSGFYLCAWTQGQGYGYTFGSGTRLTVV.

The rearrangement uses TRBV28 and TRBJ1-5; TRBD1 might be the D (5 bases). Looked up from germline, CDR1 is MDHEN and CDR2 is SYDVKM. CDR3 length equals 14 residues. Trimming left V 7 bases short and J 0 bases short, with 10 bases between. DNA of the CDR3: TGTGCCAGCACAGGGAGTTATAGCAATCAGCCCCAGCATTTT. Translating it yields CASTGSYSNQPQHF.

The J gene is TRBJ2-7, the V gene TRBV28, with D perhaps matching TRBD1 (6 bases). V was trimmed by 7 bases and J by 6 bases, leaving 19 bases between them. This CDR3 is 14 amino acids long. Germline CDR1 reads MDHEN; CDR2 reads SYDVKM. The CDR3, as DNA: TGTGCCAGCACGCAGGCAGGGGACGGGTTCGAGCAGTACTTC. Translation: CASTQAGDGFEQYF.

Remarks on this clone: The same CDR3 also results from other DNA sequences found in this sample. This chain joins TRBV27 and TRBJ1-1, with D possibly TRBD1 on 5 matching bases. The CDR3 loop spans 13 amino acids. CDR1 and CDR2 from the germline V gene are MNHEY and SMNVEV (reference sequence). The V gene lost 4 bases and the J gene lost 0 bases, with 6 bases spanning the gap. The CDR3 nucleotides read TGTGCCAGCAGTTCAGGGATGAACACTGAAGCTTTCTTT. This translates into CASSSGMNTEAFF.

The rearrangement links TRBV6-6 to TRBJ1-4; D unresolved. The CDR3 length is 14 residues. With 8 bases removed from V and 0 bases from J, the gap between germline ends came to 10 bases. Germline CDR1 and CDR2: MNHNY and SVGAGI (reference sequence). The CDR3 DNA is TGTGCCAGCGCGCTTTATGCAACTAATGAAAAACTGTTTTTT. Translating gives CASALYATNEKLFF.

This chain links TRBV6-5 with TRBJ2-3; the D gene is possibly TRBD2 (6 bases). There are 14 residues in the CDR3. V lost 8 bases and J lost 5, with 17 bases in between. The germline CDR1 and CDR2 sequences are MNHEY and SVGAGI. CDR3 sequence reads: CASGGTATGDTQYF. The CDR3 DNA is TGTGCCAGCGGGGGGACGGCCACCGGAGATACGCAGTATTTT.

The V call is TRBV19, the J call TRBJ2-3, with 9 nucleotides matching TRBD1. V dropped 4 bases and J dropped 1; count of bases not matched to a gene: 6. Germline lookup yields CDR1 LNHDA and CDR2 SQIVND (reference sequence). The CDR3 runs to 16 residues. CDR3 DNA: TGTGCCAGTAGTAACTGGGACAGGGAGGGCACAGATACGCAGTATTTT. This translates into CASSNWDREGTDTQYF.

The chain carries TRBV11-2 and TRBJ2-7; 9 bases align to TRBD2. The CDR3 has 13 amino acids. Germline V gene data show CDR1 as SGHAT and CDR2 as FQNNGV. V gave up 1 base and J gave up 11 bases; unmatched junction bases: 6. The CDR3 coding sequence is TGTGCCAGCAGCTTAGCTCGGACTAGCGTGGAGTACTTC. It encodes CASSLARTSVEYF.

CDR3 bases: TGTGCCAGCAGCTCTACCCCCCGGACGGCTGAAGCTTTCTTT. Its protein is CASSSTPRTAEAFF. The J gene is TRBJ1-1, the V gene TRBV27; D not certain. The CDR3 length is 14 residues. Germline lookup yields CDR1 MNHEY and CDR2 SMNVEV (reference sequence). The germline V and J ends were trimmed by 6 bases and 6 bases, with 17 bases remaining between them.

A word on this clone: Other DNA sequences from this sample encode an identical CDR3 as well. This chain connects TRBV6-1 to TRBJ1-1; D is uncertain. Trimming left V 4 bases short and J 0 bases short, with 6 bases between. The CDR3 has 13 amino acids. The germline gives CDR1 MNHNS, CDR2 SASEGT. CDR3 sequence: CASSAGVNTEAFF. The CDR3 DNA follows: TGTGCCAGCAGTGCCGGGGTGAACACTGAAGCTTTCTTT.

Here the CDR3 reads CASSARTGNNQPQHF. The DNA of the CDR3 is TGTGCCAGCAGCGCCCGGACAGGGAACAATCAGCCCCAGCATTTT. The V gene is TRBV7-2, the J gene TRBJ1-5; 8 bases are shared with TRBD1. Trimming removed 5 bases from V and 3 bases from J; junction bases left unmatched: 6. The CDR3 extends over 15 amino acids. Germline V lookup: CDR1 SGHTA, CDR2 FQGNSA.